These 32 T cell receptor beta chains came from one sample sequenced in a study of cytomegalovirus exposure and HLA in healthy donors. PCR used 60 Vbeta primers and 13 Jbeta primers. Clones were sequenced by immunoSEQ multiplex PCR, and TCRdb holds only the in-frame ones, with some missing. This sample has about 160,000 clones, with approximately 75% found just once. Source material: PBMCs. These receptors all stem from a man younger than 40 in good health and CMV-seropositive.

J is TRBJ2-7 and V is TRBV29-1; a possible D gene is TRBD1 (6 bases). CDR1 and CDR2 from the germline V gene are SQVTM and ANQGSEA. CDR3 length: 13 amino acids. V lost 7 bases to trimming and J lost 1 base, with 14 bases between them. The CDR3 region has the DNA TGCAGCGGCCGGGACACGGCGTCCTACGAGCAGTACTTC. It encodes CSGRDTASYEQYF.

The chain joins TRBV25-1 to TRBJ2-3; TRBD2 might be the D (6 bases). The CDR3 totals 15 residues. The germline CDR1 and CDR2 sequences are MGHDK and SYGVNS. V was cut by 0 bases and J by 0 bases, with 7 bases left in between. The chain's CDR3 is CASSEYAGSTDTQYF. The CDR3 nucleotides read TGTGCCAGCAGTGAATATGCGGGGAGCACAGATACGCAGTATTTT.

The chain has TRBV18 and TRBJ2-7; 10 positions match TRBD1. Germline trimming cut 0 bases from V and 6 bases from J; bases unmatched to any gene: 11. The CDR3 runs to 17 residues. From germline, CDR1 is KGHSH and CDR2 LQKENI. The CDR3 here is CASSPPRDRGAWFEQYF. The DNA of the CDR3 is TGTGCCAGCTCACCACCCCGGGACAGGGGTGCCTGGTTCGAGCAGTACTTC.

The chain has TRBV19 and TRBJ2-3; TRBD2 matches 8 bases. V gave up 0 bases and J gave up 0 bases; unmatched junction bases: 5. Germline V gene data show CDR1 as LNHDA and CDR2 as SQIVND (reference sequence). The CDR3 runs 17 residues. The CDR3 DNA reads as TGTGCCAGTAGTATAGATCAAGCGGGAGCTAGCACAGATACGCAGTATTTT. Its protein product is CASSIDQAGASTDTQYF. Based on the CDR3 plus reference TRBV19 and TRBJ2-3, the full variable domain is DGGITQSPKYLFRKEGQNVTLSCEQNLNHDAMYWYRQDPGQGLRLIYYSQIVNDFQKGDIAEGYSVSREKKESFPLTVTSAQKNPTAFYLCASSIDQAGASTDTQYFGPGTRLTVL.

The chain links TRBV5-1 to TRBJ1-1; D is perhaps TRBD1 (5 bases). The CDR3 runs 13 residues. CDR1 is SGHRS, CDR2 YFSETQ, per germline. V lost 0 bases and J 3 bases, leaving 6 bases between the germline ends. The CDR3 DNA follows: TGCGCCAGCAGCTTGGTACAGGACACTGAAGCTTTCTTT. Its protein is CASSLVQDTEAFF. Full variable domain (missing parts from reference TRBV5-1 and TRBJ1-1): KAGVTQTPRYLIKTRGQQVTLSCSPISGHRSVSWYQQTPGQGLQFLFEYFSETQRNKGNFPGRFSGRQFSNSRSEMNVSTLELGDSALYLCASSLVQDTEAFFGQGTRLTVV.

Details on this clone: Germline and junction disagree at one end, which may indicate a read error. The V call is TRBV4-1, the J call TRBJ1-1; D call uncertain. The CDR3 is made up of 14 amino acids. Germline V gene data show CDR1 as MGHRA and CDR2 as YSYEKL. The CDR3 bases are TGCGCCAGCAGCCAAGACCGGAGCCGGGAGCACGGGAACTTT. Translating gives CASSQDRSREHGNF.

The J gene is TRBJ2-7, the V gene TRBV5-1, with 9 bases matching TRBD1. After removal of 4 bases from V and 4 bases from J, the junction contained 6 bases not matched to a gene. The CDR3 is 14 residues long. Germline assignment: CDR1 SGHRS and CDR2 YFSETQ. The CDR3 reads CASSPGTGWYEQYF. As DNA, the CDR3 is TGCGCCAGCAGCCCCGGGACAGGGTGGTACGAGCAGTACTTC.

To note about this clone: Additional DNA sequences in this sample encode the identical CDR3. This sequence joins TRBV29-1 and TRBJ1-1; 8 positions agree with TRBD1. After removal of 5 bases from V and 5 bases from J, the junction contained 1 base not matched to a gene. Germline CDR1 is SQVTM and CDR2 is ANQGSEA. The CDR3 loop spans 11 amino acids. The CDR3 DNA reads TGCAGCGTTACAGGGGGGACTGAAGCTTTCTTT. This gives the protein CSVTGGTEAFF.

The chain combines TRBV7-2 with TRBJ2-3; 7 bases are shared with TRBD2. Germline assignment: CDR1 SGHTA and CDR2 FQGNSA. The V and J ends lost 5 bases and 2 bases, in that order; junction bases with no gene match: 10. The CDR3 consists of 16 residues. DNA for the CDR3: TGTGCCAGCAGCACCCCCGGGACTATTTCCACAGATACGCAGTATTTT. It encodes CASSTPGTISTDTQYF.

The V and J genes are TRBV12-5 and TRBJ2-3; 12 positions match TRBD2. The ends lost 3 bases at V and 6 bases at J; junction bases unmatched: 10. CDR3 length equals 17 residues. The V gene's germline CDR1 is LGHNT and CDR2 FRNRAP. CDR3 loop: CASGFSSGGGYRDTQYF. The CDR3 DNA follows: TGTGCTAGTGGTTTTTCTAGCGGGGGGGGTTATAGGGATACGCAGTATTTT.

A few counts support this clone. This chain joins TRBV19 and TRBJ1-5; D perhaps matches TRBD1 (5 bases). Trimming removed 4 bases from V and 0 bases from J, with 10 bases in between. Germline V gives CDR1 LNHDA, CDR2 SQIVND (reference sequence). CDR3 length: 15 amino acids. CDR3 bases: TGTGCCAGTAGTACAGGCAGGGATAGCAATCAGCCCCAGCATTTT. This codes for CASSTGRDSNQPQHF.

This clone came up a few times. The chain employs TRBV28 and TRBJ1-2; maybe TRBD1 (6 bases). V shed 5 bases and J shed 6 bases, with 13 bases lying between them. Germline CDR1 MDHEN, CDR2 SYDVKM. This CDR3 is 13 amino acids long. The CDR3, as DNA: TGTGCCAGCAGTCCCGGAAGGGGGAATGGCTACACCTTC. Its protein product is CASSPGRGNGYTF.

Of note for this clone: The sample carries other DNA sequences with the same CDR3. The rearrangement joins TRBV4-1 to TRBJ1-1; perhaps TRBD1 as D (5 bases). The V gene's germline CDR1 is MGHRA and CDR2 YSYEKL. CDR3 length equals 15 residues. The ends were cut back, 2 bases at V and 4 bases at J, with 14 bases in the middle. The CDR3 loop is CASSQKGQGSTEAFF. Here the CDR3 DNA reads TGCGCCAGCAGCCAAAAGGGGCAGGGTAGCACTGAAGCTTTCTTT.

V is TRBV30 and J is TRBJ2-2, with 9 bases that match TRBD1. The CDR3 consists of 15 residues. Losses at the gene ends were 2 bases for V and 4 bases for J; bases not matched to a gene: 5. The germline gives CDR1 GTSNPN, CDR2 SVGIG (reference sequence). CDR3 loop: CAWSRGQGLTGELFF. CDR3 sequence (DNA): TGTGCCTGGAGTAGAGGACAGGGGCTCACCGGGGAGCTGTTTTTT.

This CDR3 reads CASSSTTGLTGELFF. CDR3 coding DNA: TGTGCCAGCAGCAGCACGACAGGGTTGACCGGGGAGCTGTTTTTT. This chain uses TRBV11-3 with TRBJ2-2; 7 bases align to TRBD1. The J segment lost 5 bases and the V segment lost 5 bases, leaving 8 bases of the junction unmatched. The CDR3 has 15 amino acids. The germline V gene has CDR1 SGHNT and CDR2 YENEEA.

The gene calls are TRBV5-6 and TRBJ1-3, with 7 bases fitting TRBD1. The CDR3 length is 15 residues. J lost 1 base, V lost 4 bases, and 5 bases had no gene match. Per the germline V gene, CDR1 is SGHDT and CDR2 is YYEEEE. This CDR3 reads CASSTPQGSGNTIYF. The CDR3 DNA reads TGTGCCAGCAGCACCCCACAGGGGTCTGGAAACACCATATATTTT.

The V and J genes are TRBV2 and TRBJ2-1, with TRBD1 identical over 7 bases. Germline trimming cut 6 bases from V and 10 bases from J; bases unmatched to any gene: 6. The germline gives CDR1 SNHLY, CDR2 FYNNEI. The CDR3 consists of 12 residues. The CDR3 reads CASSLTGLEQFF. The CDR3 DNA sequence: TGTGCCAGCAGCCTGACAGGGTTGGAGCAGTTCTTC.

The chain carries TRBV16 and TRBJ2-1; 13 positions match TRBD2. Germline trimming cut 0 bases from V and 7 bases from J; bases unmatched to any gene: 6. There are 17 residues in the CDR3. Germline CDR1 and CDR2: KGHSY and FQNENV. In nucleotides, the CDR3 is TGTGCCAGCAGCCAATCGAAACTAGCGGGGGGGGAAAATGAGCAGTTCTTC. Its translation: CASSQSKLAGGENEQFF.

This chain joins TRBV10-1 and TRBJ1-1; D perhaps matches TRBD1 (5 bases). This CDR3 has 14 amino acids. With 2 bases removed from V and 11 bases from J, the gap between germline ends came to 18 bases. Per the germline V gene, CDR1 is WNHNN and CDR2 is SYGVQD (reference sequence). This CDR3 is CASSEPQGGVPAFF. CDR3 DNA sequence: TGCGCCAGCAGTGAGCCCCAGGGAGGGGTCCCCGCTTTCTTT.

The chain links TRBV4-1 to TRBJ2-3, with D possibly matching TRBD1 (5 bases). The CDR3 is 14 residues long. V lost 3 bases and J 0 bases, leaving 7 bases between the germline ends. Looked up from germline, CDR1 is MGHRA and CDR2 is YSYEKL. This chain's CDR3 is CASSHPGSTDTQYF. The CDR3 coding sequence is TGCGCCAGCAGCCACCCAGGGAGCACAGATACGCAGTATTTT.

This chain uses TRBV14 with TRBJ2-1; TRBD2 is a possible D gene (6 bases). The CDR3 consists of 19 residues. The V end lost 4 bases, the J end lost 1 base, and 23 bases lay between the germline ends. CDR1 and CDR2 (germline): SGHDN, FVKESK. The CDR3 bases are TGTGCCAGCAGCCGTCGGGACTGGGGGACCGTGAGGTCCTACAATGAGCAGTTCTTC. Residues: CASSRRDWGTVRSYNEQFF.

J is TRBJ1-6 and V is TRBV5-4, with TRBD1 identical over 7 bases. With V trimmed by 3 bases and J by 8 bases, 8 bases remained unmatched. The germline CDR1 and CDR2 sequences are SGHNT and YYREEE (reference sequence). This CDR3 has 15 amino acids. The CDR3 loop reads CASSSPGQRDSPLHF. In DNA, the CDR3 is TGTGCCAGCAGCTCTCCGGGACAGAGGGATTCACCCCTCCACTTT.

This chain links TRBV6-5 with TRBJ1-4; D is possibly TRBD1 (5 bases). CDR1 is MNHEY, CDR2 SVGAGI, per germline. The V end was cut by 6 bases, the J end by 0 bases, with 11 bases between. The CDR3 runs 15 residues. The CDR3: CASRGGSTTNEKLFF. The CDR3 DNA is TGTGCCAGCAGGGGGGGGTCCACAACTAATGAAAAACTGTTTTTT.

The rearrangement links TRBV7-2 to TRBJ1-2, with D tentatively TRBD1 (6 bases). This CDR3 contains 13 residues. Trimming took off 2 bases at V and 3 bases at J, with 7 bases between the two ends. Germline V gene lookup returns CDR1 SGHTA and CDR2 FQGNSA. The CDR3: CASSLQGYYGYTF. In DNA, the CDR3 is TGTGCCAGCAGCTTACAGGGGTACTATGGCTACACCTTC.

This chain connects TRBV6-1 to TRBJ2-3; 8 nucleotides match TRBD2. The ends lost 4 bases at V and 0 bases at J; junction bases unmatched: 9. Germline CDR1 reads MNHNS; CDR2 reads SASEGT. The CDR3 consists of 17 residues. The CDR3 region is CASSAFDSGDSTDTQYF. CDR3 nucleotides: TGTGCCAGCAGTGCCTTTGATAGCGGGGATAGCACAGATACGCAGTATTTT.

The V and J genes are TRBV5-4 and TRBJ2-7, with D possibly being TRBD1 (6 bases). This CDR3 region has 14 residues. Trimming removed 4 bases at V and 2 bases at J, with 13 bases between. Germline V gene lookup returns CDR1 SGHNT and CDR2 YYREEE (reference sequence). CDR3 nucleotide sequence: TGTGCCAGCAGCGTAACAGGGACCCCCTACGAGCAGTACTTC. This gives the protein CASSVTGTPYEQYF.

This clone was found a few times. The chain couples TRBV18 to TRBJ1-5, with 9 bases aligning to TRBD1. J gave up 3 bases and V 5 bases, and 11 bases lay outside the gene matches. Germline CDR1 KGHSH, CDR2 LQKENI. The CDR3 extends over 17 amino acids. CDR3 sequence: CASSGPGQGGPNQPQHF. The CDR3 nucleotides are TGTGCCAGCTCAGGACCGGGACAGGGAGGCCCCAATCAGCCCCAGCATTTT.

The chain employs TRBV12-5 and TRBJ2-3; tentatively, D is TRBD1 (5 bases). This CDR3 is 15 amino acids long. Trimming pared 2 bases from V and 8 bases from J, leaving 17 bases between. The germline CDR1 and CDR2 sequences are LGHNT and FRNRAP. For the CDR3, the DNA is TGTGCTAGTGGTTTGCCGGCGGACCTTGGGGCTACGCAGTATTTT. It translates to CASGLPADLGATQYF.

The V gene is TRBV27, the J gene TRBJ2-7; 7 nucleotides line up with TRBD1. The CDR3 covers 13 residues. Germline V gives CDR1 MNHEY, CDR2 SMNVEV (reference sequence). The V segment lost 6 bases and the J segment 2 bases; nucleotides outside the gene matches: 4. The CDR3 nucleotides read TGTGCCAGCAGCCACAGGGGACCCTACGAGCAGTACTTC. Residues: CASSHRGPYEQYF.

The rearrangement links TRBV4-1 to TRBJ2-5; tentatively, D is TRBD2 (5 bases). Germline V gene sequence: CDR1 MGHRA, CDR2 YSYEKL. Trimming cost V 4 bases and J 5 bases, with 14 bases left between them. CDR3 length equals 14 residues. The DNA of the CDR3 is TGCGCCAGCAGCCGGTGGACTTCGGGTGAGACCCAGTACTTC. Translated: CASSRWTSGETQYF.

The chain is built from TRBV7-3 and TRBJ2-2; D possibly corresponds to TRBD1 (6 bases). There are 14 residues in the CDR3. Trimming took off 2 bases at V and 2 bases at J, with 6 bases between the two ends. Germline V gene sequence: CDR1 SGHTA, CDR2 FQGTGA. CDR3 sequence (DNA): TGTGCCAGCAGCTTAGGGACAAACACCGGGGAGCTGTTTTTT. Amino acids: CASSLGTNTGELFF.

This clone was seen a single time. This sequence joins TRBV6-1 and TRBJ2-7; TRBD1 might be the D (5 bases). V dropped 5 bases and J dropped 5 bases, with 16 bases sitting between them. Germline V gene data show CDR1 as MNHNS and CDR2 as SASEGT. This CDR3 has 14 residues. For the CDR3, the DNA is TGTGCCAGCAGTACCCTGCAGGGTGGCCACGAGCAGTACTTC. This encodes CASSTLQGGHEQYF.